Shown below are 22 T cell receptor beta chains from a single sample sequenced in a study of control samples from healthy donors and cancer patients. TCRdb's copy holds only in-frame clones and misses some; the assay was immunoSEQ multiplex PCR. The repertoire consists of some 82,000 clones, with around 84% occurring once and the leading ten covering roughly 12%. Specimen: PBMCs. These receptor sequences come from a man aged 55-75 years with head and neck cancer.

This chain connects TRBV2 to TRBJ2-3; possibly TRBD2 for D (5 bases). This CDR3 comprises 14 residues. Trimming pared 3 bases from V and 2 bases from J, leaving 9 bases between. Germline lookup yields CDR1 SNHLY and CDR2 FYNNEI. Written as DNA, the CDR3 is TGTGCCAGCAGTGAGGACTGGGCCACAGATACGCAGTATTTT. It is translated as CASSEDWATDTQYF.

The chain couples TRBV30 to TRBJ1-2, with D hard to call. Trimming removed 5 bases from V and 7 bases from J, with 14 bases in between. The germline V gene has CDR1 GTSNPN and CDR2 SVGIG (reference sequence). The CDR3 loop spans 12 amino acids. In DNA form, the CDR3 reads TGTGCCTGGGGAAGGGCAAGAGCTGGCTACACCTTC. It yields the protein CAWGRARAGYTF.

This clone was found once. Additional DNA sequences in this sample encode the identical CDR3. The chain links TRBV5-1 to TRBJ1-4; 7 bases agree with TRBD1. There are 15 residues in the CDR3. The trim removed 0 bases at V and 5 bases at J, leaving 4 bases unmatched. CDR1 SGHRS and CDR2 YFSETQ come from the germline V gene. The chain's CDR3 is CASSLGGTANEKLFF. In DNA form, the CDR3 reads TGCGCCAGCAGCTTGGGCGGGACAGCAAATGAAAAACTGTTTTTT.

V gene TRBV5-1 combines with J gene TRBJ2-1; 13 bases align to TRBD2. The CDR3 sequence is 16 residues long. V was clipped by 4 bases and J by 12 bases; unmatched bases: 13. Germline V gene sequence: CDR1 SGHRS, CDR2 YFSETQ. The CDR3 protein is CASSLRLAGGRGAQFF. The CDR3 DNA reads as TGCGCCAGCAGCCTACGACTAGCGGGAGGTCGGGGTGCGCAGTTCTTC.

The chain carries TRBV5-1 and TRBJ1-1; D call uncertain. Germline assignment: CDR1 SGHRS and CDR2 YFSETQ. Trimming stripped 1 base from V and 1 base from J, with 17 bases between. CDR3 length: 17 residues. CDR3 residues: CASSLTGSRTGNTEAFF. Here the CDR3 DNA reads TGCGCCAGCAGCTTGACCGGGTCTCGAACGGGGAACACTGAAGCTTTCTTT.

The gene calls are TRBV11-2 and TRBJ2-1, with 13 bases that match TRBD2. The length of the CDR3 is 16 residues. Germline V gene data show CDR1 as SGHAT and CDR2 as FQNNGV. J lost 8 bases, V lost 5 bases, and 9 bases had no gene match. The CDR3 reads CASSRLLAGGRDEQFF. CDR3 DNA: TGTGCCAGCAGCCGACTACTAGCGGGAGGGCGCGATGAGCAGTTCTTC.

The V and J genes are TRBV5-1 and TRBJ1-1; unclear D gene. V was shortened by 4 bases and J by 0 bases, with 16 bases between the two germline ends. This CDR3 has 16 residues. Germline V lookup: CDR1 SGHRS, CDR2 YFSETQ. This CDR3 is CASSPGRNLMNTEAFF. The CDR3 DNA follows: TGCGCCAGCAGCCCCGGACGCAACCTTATGAACACTGAAGCTTTCTTT.

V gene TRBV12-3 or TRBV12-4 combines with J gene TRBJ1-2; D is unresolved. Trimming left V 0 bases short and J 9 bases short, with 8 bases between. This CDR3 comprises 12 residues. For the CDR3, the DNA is TGTGCCAGCAGTTTAGCGTCGGGGAGCTACACCTTC. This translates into CASSLASGSYTF.

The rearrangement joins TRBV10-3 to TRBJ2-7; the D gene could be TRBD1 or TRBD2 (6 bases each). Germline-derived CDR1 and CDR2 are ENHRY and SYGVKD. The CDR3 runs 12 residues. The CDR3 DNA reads TGTGCACACAAGAACAGGGAGGACGAGCAGTACTTC. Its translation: CAHKNREDEQYF.

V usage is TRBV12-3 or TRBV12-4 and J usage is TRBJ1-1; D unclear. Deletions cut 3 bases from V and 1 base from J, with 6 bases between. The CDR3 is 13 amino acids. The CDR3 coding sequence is TGTGCCAGCAGTTTTGCAGCGAACACTGAAGCTTTCTTT. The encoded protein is CASSFAANTEAFF.

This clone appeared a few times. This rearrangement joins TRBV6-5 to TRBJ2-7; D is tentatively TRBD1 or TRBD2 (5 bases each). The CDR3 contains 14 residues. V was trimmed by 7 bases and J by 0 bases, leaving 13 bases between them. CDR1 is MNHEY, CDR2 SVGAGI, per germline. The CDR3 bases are TGTGCCAGCACCCGGGGCGGCCACTCCTACGAGCAGTACTTC. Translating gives CASTRGGHSYEQYF.

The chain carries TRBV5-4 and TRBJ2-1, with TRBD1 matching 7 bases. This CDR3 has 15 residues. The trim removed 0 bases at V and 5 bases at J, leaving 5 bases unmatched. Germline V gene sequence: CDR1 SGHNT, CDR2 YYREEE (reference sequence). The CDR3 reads CASSLANRGNNEQFF. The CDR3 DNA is TGTGCCAGCAGCTTGGCCAACAGGGGAAACAATGAGCAGTTCTTC.

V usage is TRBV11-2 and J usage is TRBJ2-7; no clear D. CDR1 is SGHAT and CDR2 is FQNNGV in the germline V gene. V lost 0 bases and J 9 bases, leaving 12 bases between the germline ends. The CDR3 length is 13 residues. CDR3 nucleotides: TGTGCCAGCAGCTTAGATGGGCAAACCGGGCAGTACTTC. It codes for CASSLDGQTGQYF.

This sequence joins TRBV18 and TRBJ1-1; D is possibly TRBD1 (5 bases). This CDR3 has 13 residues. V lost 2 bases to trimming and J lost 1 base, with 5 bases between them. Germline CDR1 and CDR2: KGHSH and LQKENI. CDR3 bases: TGTGCCAGCTCACCAGGGACGAACACTGAAGCTTTCTTT. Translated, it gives CASSPGTNTEAFF. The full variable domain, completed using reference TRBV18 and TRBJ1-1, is NAGVMQNPRHLVRRRGQEARLRCSPMKGHSHVYWYRQLPEEGLKFMVYLQKENIIDESGMPKERFSAEFPKEGPSILRIQQVVRGDSAAYFCASSPGTNTEAFFGQGTRLTVV.

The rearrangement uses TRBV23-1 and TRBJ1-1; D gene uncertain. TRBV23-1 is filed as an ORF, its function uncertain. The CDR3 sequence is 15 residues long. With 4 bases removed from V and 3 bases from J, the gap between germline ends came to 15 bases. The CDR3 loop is CASSRPDHQYTEAFF. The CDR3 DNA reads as TGCGCCAGCAGTCGCCCGGACCACCAGTACACTGAAGCTTTCTTT.

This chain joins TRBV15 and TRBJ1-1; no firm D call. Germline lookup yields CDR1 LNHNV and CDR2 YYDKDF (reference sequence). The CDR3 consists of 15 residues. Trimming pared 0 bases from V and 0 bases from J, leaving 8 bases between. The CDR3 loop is CATSRDGRLNTEAFF. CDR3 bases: TGTGCCACCAGCAGAGATGGCAGGTTGAACACTGAAGCTTTCTTT.

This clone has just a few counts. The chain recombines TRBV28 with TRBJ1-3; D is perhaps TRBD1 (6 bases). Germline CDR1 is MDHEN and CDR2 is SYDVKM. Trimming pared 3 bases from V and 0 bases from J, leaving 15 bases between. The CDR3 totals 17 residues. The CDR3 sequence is CASSLLKSGDSGNTIYF. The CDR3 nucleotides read TGTGCCAGCAGTTTGTTAAAATCAGGGGACTCTGGAAACACCATATATTTT.

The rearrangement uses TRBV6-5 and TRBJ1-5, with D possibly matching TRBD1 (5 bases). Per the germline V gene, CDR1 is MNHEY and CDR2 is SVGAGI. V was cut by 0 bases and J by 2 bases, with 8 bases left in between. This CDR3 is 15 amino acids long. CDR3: CASSYSVGGNQPQHF. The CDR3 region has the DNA TGTGCCAGCAGTTACTCAGTGGGGGGCAATCAGCCCCAGCATTTT.

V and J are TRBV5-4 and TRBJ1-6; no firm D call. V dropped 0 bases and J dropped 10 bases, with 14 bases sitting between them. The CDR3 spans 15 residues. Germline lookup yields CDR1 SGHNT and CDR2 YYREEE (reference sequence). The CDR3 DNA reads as TGTGCCAGCAGCTTGGATCTGGGTGCAGGATCACCCCTCCACTTT. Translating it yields CASSLDLGAGSPLHF.

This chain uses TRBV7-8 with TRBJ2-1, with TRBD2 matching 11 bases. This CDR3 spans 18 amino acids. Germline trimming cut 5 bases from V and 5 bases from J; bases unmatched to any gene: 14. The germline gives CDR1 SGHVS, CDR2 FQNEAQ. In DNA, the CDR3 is TGTGCCAGCAGCCGAGTTCCAGGCTTAGCGGGGGGGGACAATGAGCAGTTCTTC. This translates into CASSRVPGLAGGDNEQFF.

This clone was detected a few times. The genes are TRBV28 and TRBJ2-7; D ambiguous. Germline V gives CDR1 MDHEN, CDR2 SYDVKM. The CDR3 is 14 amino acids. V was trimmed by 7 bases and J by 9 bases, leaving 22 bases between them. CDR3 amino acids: CASTQTTVTSRQYF. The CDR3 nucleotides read TGTGCCAGCACCCAAACGACCGTTACGAGTAGGCAGTACTTC. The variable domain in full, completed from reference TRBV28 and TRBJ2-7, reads DVKVTQSSRYLVKRTGEKVFLECVQDMDHENMFWYRQDPGLGLRLIYFSYDVKMKEKGDIPEGYSVSREKKERFSLILESASTNQTSMYLCASTQTTVTSRQYFGPGTRLTVT.

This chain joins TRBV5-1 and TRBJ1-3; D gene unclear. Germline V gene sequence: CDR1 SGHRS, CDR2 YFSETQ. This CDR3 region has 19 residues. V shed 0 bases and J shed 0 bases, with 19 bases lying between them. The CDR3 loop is CASSLDPTYAPNSGNTIYF. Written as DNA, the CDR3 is TGCGCCAGCAGCTTGGATCCGACATACGCTCCGAACTCTGGAAACACCATATATTTT.